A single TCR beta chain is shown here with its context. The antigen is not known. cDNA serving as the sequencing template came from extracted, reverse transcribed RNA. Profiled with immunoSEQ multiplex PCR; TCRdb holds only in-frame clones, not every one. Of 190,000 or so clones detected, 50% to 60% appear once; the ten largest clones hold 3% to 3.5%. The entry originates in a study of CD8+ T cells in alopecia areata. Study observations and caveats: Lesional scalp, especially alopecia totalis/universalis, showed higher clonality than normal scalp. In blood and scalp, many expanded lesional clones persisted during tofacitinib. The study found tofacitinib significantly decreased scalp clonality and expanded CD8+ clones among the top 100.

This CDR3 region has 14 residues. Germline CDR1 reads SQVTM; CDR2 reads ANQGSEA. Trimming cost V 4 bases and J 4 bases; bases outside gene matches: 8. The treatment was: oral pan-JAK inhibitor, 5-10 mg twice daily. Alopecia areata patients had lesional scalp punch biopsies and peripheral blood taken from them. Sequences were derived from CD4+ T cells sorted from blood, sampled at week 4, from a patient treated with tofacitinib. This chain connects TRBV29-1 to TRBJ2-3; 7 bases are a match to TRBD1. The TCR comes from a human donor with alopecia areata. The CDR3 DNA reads TGCAGCGTTGTCGAGACAGGGTGGGCAGATACGCAGTATTTT. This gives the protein CSVVETGWADTQYF.